This T cell receptor (beta chain) emerged from a study of T cells after yellow fever vaccination. Study results and caveats: The booster saw the reappearance of most primary-vaccination clones (more than 95% CD4, 88% CD8).

TCRdb analysed the 5' RACE reads with MiXCR anew, one entry per CDR3 protein. Of 100,000 to 150,000 distinct CDR3 sequences listed, approximately 7% are singletons. The CDR3 extends over 14 amino acids. Germline V gene lookup returns CDR1 SGHRS and CDR2 YFSETQ. Trimming stripped 0 bases from V and 1 base from J, with 7 bases between. In its sample, this clonotype was seen many times. Its target is not known. The receptor was derived from a man aged 18 to 29 who received the YFV17D yellow fever vaccine. The sequenced sample was CD4+ T cells sorted from PBMCs, obtained around 10 days after the first yellow fever vaccination. This chain connects TRBV5-1 to TRBJ2-5; D uncertain. CDR3 sequence: CASSLDLLQETQYF. As DNA, the CDR3 is TGCGCCAGCAGCTTGGACTTGCTCCAAGAGACCCAGTACTTC.